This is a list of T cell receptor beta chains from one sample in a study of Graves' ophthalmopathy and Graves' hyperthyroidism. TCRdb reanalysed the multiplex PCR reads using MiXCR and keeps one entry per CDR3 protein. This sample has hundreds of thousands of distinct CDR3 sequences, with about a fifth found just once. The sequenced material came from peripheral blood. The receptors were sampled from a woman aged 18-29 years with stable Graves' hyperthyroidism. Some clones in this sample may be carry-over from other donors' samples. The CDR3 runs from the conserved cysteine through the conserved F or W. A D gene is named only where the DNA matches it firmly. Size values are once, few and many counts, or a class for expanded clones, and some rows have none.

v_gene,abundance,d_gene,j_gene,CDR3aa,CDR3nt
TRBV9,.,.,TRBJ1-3,CASSVWDTSGNTIYF,TGTGCCAGCAGCGTATGGGACACCTCTGGAAACACCATATATTTT
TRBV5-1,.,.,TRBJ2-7,CASSAQGSGASYEQYF,TGCGCCAGCAGCGCCCAGGGGTCGGGGGCTTCCTACGAGCAGTACTTC
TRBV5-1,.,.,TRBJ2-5,CASSLALGRETQYF,TGCGCCAGCAGCTTGGCCCTGGGTCGGGAGACCCAGTACTTC
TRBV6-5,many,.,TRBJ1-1,CASSYRAESSAFF,TGTGCCAGCAGTTACAGGGCTGAATCTTCAGCTTTCTTT
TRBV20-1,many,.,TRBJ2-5,CSARRGLETQYF,TGCAGTGCTAGAAGAGGGTTGGAGACCCAGTACTTC
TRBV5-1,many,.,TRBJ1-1,CASSPEGAGNTEAFF,TGCGCCAGCAGCCCCGAGGGCGCAGGGAACACTGAAGCTTTCTTT
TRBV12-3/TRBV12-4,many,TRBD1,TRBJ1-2,CASSFGTGVPGYTF,TGTGCCAGCAGTTTCGGGACAGGGGTTCCTGGCTACACCTTC
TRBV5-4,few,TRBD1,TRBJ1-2,CASSLGRGQDGYTF,TGTGCCAGCAGCTTGGGCAGGGGGCAAGATGGCTACACCTTC
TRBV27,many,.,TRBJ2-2,CASNGGNSGELFF,TGTGCCAGCAATGGAGGGAACAGCGGGGAGCTGTTTTTT
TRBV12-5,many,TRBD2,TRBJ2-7,CASGPGREQYF,TGTGCTAGTGGTCCCGGGAGGGAGCAGTACTTC
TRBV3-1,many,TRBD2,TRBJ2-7,CASSGGRTSSYEQYF,TGTGCCAGCAGCGGGGGACGGACTAGCTCCTACGAGCAGTACTTC
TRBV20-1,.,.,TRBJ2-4,CSAPFRGIKNIKYF,TGCAGTGCTCCCTTCAGGGGAATCAAAAACATTAAGTACTTC
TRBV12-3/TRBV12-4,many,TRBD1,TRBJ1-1,CASSSQGVATEAFF,TGTGCCAGCAGTTCACAGGGGGTGGCGACTGAAGCTTTCTTT
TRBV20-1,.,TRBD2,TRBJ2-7,CSARGLAGGYEQYF,TGCAGTGCTAGGGGGCTAGCGGGGGGCTACGAGCAGTACTTC
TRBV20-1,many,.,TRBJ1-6,CSADPGGYNSPLHF,TGCAGTGCCGATCCCGGGGGCTATAATTCACCCCTCCACTTT
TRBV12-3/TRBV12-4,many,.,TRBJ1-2,CASSLDGSSNYGYTF,TGTGCCAGCAGTTTAGACGGATCCTCTAACTATGGCTACACCTTC
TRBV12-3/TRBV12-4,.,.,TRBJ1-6,CASSNRRNSPLHF,TGTGCCAGCAGTAACAGGAGGAATTCACCCCTCCACTTT
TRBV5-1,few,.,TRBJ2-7,CASSVGTVNEQYF,TGCGCCAGCAGCGTCGGGACCGTAAACGAGCAGTACTTC
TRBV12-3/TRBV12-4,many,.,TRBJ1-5,CASSYLFGTVTDNQPQHF,TGTGCCAGCAGTTACCTATTCGGGACGGTGACCGACAATCAGCCCCAGCATTTT
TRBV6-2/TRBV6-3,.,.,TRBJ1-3,CASTLSQGRNTIYF,TGTGCCAGCACCTTATCGCAGGGGAGAAACACCATATATTTT
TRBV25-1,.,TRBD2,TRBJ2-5,CASSEPIGTSGYQETQYF,TGTGCCAGCAGTGAACCCATTGGGACTAGCGGATACCAAGAGACCCAGTACTTC
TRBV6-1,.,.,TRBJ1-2,CASSDAAGTNYGYTF,TGTGCTAGCAGTGACGCGGCCGGGACTAACTATGGCTACACCTTC
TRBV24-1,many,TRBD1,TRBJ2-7,CATSLGTEPYEQYF,TGTGCCACCAGTCTGGGGACAGAACCCTACGAGCAGTACTTC
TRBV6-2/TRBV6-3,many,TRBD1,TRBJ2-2,CASSFTAPGQGNTGELFF,TGTGCCAGCAGTTTCACAGCACCGGGACAGGGGAACACCGGGGAGCTGTTTTTT
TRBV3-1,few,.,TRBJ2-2,CASSQDGTAIPGELFF,TGTGCCAGCAGTCAAGATGGGACGGCAATCCCCGGGGAGCTGTTTTTT
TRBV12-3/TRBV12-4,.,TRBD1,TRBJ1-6,CASSRPPTGNNSPLHF,TGTGCCAGCAGTCGCCCTCCGACAGGGAATAATTCACCCCTCCACTTT
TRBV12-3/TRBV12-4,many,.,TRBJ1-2,CASSTYVEQSYGYTF,TGTGCCAGCTCCACTTACGTTGAACAGAGCTATGGCTACACCTTC
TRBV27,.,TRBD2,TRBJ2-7,CASSHSLAGGHSYEQYF,TGTGCCAGCAGTCACTCACTAGCGGGGGGACACTCCTACGAGCAGTACTTC
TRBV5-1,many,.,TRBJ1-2,CASSGAFREGYTF,TGCGCCAGCAGCGGCGCCTTTAGGGAAGGCTACACCTTC
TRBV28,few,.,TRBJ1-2,CASAISRLALTNGYTF,TGTGCCAGCGCCATCTCCAGATTAGCTCTAACTAATGGCTACACCTTC
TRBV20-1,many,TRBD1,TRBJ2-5,CSANDDRGQETQYF,TGCAGTGCTAACGACGACAGGGGGCAGGAGACCCAGTACTTC
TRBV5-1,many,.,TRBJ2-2,CASCRSGTGELFF,TGCGCCAGCTGTAGGTCCGGGACCGGGGAGCTGTTTTTT
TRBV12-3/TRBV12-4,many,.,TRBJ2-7,CASSLGRATPREQYF,TGTGCCAGCAGTTTAGGTCGAGCTACGCCACGCGAGCAGTACTTC
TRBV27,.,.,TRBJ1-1,CAGSYEVNTEAFF,TGTGCCGGCAGCTACGAGGTGAACACTGAAGCTTTCTTT
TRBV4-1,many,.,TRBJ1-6,CASSQDFRQGNSPLHF,TGCGCCAGCAGCCAAGATTTTAGGCAGGGTAATTCACCCCTCCACTTT
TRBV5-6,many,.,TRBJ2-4,CASSLWRPIQVAKNIQYF,TGTGCCAGCAGCTTGTGGAGACCTATACAAGTAGCCAAAAACATTCAGTACTTC
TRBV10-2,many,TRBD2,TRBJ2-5,CASSAGRSSGARETQYF,TGCGCCAGCAGTGCCGGGAGGTCTAGCGGGGCCCGAGAGACCCAGTACTTC
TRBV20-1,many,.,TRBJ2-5,CSARCETQYF,TGCAGTGCTAGATGTGAGACCCAGTACTTC
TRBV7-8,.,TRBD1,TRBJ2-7,CASSLNRGRRGYEQYF,TGTGCCAGCAGCTTGAACAGGGGGCGAAGAGGATACGAGCAGTACTTC
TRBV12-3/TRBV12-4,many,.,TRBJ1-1,CASSMYRANTEAFF,TGTGCCAGCAGTATGTACAGGGCGAACACTGAAGCTTTCTTT
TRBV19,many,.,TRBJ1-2,CASIHTTVYGYTF,TGTGCCAGTATCCATACGACAGTTTATGGCTACACCTTC
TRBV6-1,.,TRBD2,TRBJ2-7,CASRVAGASDEQYF,TGTGCCAGCAGGGTAGCGGGAGCCTCTGACGAGCAGTACTTC
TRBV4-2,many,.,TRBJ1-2,CASSQSIETYGYTF,TGTGCCAGCAGCCAAAGTATAGAGACTTATGGCTACACCTTC
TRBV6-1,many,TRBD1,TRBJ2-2,CASGQGSTGELFF,TGTGCCAGCGGACAGGGGTCCACCGGGGAGCTGTTTTTT
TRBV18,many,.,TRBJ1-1,CASSPPGAQDTEAFF,TGTGCCAGCTCACCACCAGGGGCCCAGGACACTGAAGCTTTCTTT
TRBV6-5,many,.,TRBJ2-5,CASSYSGGPQETQYF,TGTGCCAGCAGTTACTCCGGGGGGCCCCAAGAGACCCAGTACTTC
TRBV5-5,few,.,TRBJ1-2,CASSAGQTNYGYTF,TGTGCCAGCAGCGCGGGACAAACAAACTATGGCTACACCTTC
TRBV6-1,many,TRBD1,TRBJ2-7,CASRSGTGRTYEQYF,TGTGCCAGCAGATCCGGGACAGGGAGGACCTACGAGCAGTACTTC
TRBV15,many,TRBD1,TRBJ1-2,CATSREQTGEGYGYTF,TGTGCCACCAGCAGAGAGCAGACAGGGGAAGGCTATGGCTACACCTTC
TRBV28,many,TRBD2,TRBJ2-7,CASSLRMASGPSYEQYF,TGTGCCAGCAGTTTACGGATGGCTAGCGGGCCTTCCTACGAGCAGTACTTC
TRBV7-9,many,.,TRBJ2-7,CASSLGPGSEQYF,TGTGCCAGCAGCTTAGGCCCGGGAAGCGAGCAGTACTTC